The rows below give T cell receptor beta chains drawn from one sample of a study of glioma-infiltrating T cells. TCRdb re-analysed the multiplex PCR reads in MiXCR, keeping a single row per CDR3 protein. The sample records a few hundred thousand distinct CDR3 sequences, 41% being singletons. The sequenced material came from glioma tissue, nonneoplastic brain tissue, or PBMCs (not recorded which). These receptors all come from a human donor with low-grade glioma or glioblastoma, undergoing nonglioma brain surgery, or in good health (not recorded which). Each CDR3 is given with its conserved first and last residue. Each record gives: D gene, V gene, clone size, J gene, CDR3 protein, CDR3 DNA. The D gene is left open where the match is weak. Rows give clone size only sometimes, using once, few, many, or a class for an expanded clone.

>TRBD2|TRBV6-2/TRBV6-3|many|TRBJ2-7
CASSKPPPSGRTEQYF
TGTGCCAGCAGTAAACCTCCCCCGAGCGGGAGGACCGAGCAGTACTTC
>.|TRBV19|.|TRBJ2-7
CASSISGNRYEQYF
TGTGCCAGTAGTATCTCGGGGAATCGTTACGAGCAGTACTTC
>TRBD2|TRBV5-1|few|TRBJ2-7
CASSSGLAGVQEQYF
TGCGCCAGCAGCTCCGGACTAGCGGGAGTCCAGGAGCAGTACTTC
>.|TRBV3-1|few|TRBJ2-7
CASSQGYGQYF
TGTGCCAGCAGCCAAGGTTACGGGCAGTACTTC
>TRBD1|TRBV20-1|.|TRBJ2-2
CSALQGKVDGELFF
TGCAGTGCTCTACAGGGGAAAGTTGACGGGGAGCTGTTTTTT
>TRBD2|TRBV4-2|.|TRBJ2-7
CASSQESTSGRRSSYEQYF
TGTGCCAGCAGCCAAGAATCGACTAGCGGGAGGCGGAGCTCCTACGAGCAGTACTTC
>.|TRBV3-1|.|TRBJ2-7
CASSQERNSYEQYF
TGTGCCAGCAGCCAAGAGCGTAACTCCTACGAGCAGTACTTC
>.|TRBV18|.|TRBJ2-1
CASSRNSGVGYNEQFF
TGTGCCAGCTCACGAAATTCAGGGGTCGGCTACAATGAGCAGTTCTTC
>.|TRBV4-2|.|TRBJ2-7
CASPQGNREAYEQYF
TGTGCCAGCCCCCAGGGGAACAGGGAGGCTTACGAGCAGTACTTC
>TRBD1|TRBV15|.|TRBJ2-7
CATSTWGGDRVHF
TGTGCCACCAGCACCTGGGGAGGGGACAGGGTTCACTTC
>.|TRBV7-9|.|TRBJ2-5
CASSLVTGETQYF
TGTGCCAGCAGCTTAGTCACTGGGGAGACCCAGTACTTC
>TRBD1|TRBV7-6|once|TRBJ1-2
CASSLTQQGHGYTF
TGTGCCAGCAGCTTAACACAACAGGGGCATGGCTACACCTTC
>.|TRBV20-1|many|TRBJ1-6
CSALPPGWEPLHF
TGCAGTGCTCTACCCCCCGGGTGGGAACCCCTCCACTTT
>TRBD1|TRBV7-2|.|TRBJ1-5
CASSLPGGDQLQHF
TGTGCCAGCAGTCTTCCAGGGGGCGACCAGCTCCAGCATTTT